This TCR beta chain emerged from a study of T cells in tuberculosis. Turning to the study itself: The T cells targeted glucose monomycolate, a mycobacterial lipid, via CD1B.

No alpha-beta pairing information exists for these sequences. Some clones are missing from TCRdb's copy, which holds only in-frame ones; the method was immunoSEQ multiplex PCR. The table has 80,000 to 90,000 clones, approximately 91% seen once. Broader study findings: T cells binding CD1B-GMM tetramer weakly possibly escaped the sort.

The CDR3 sequence is 14 residues long. In germline, CDR1 is SGHVS, CDR2 FNYEAQ. V was pared by 1 base and J by 8 bases, with 5 bases of the junction left unmatched. Thawed, overnight-rested PBMC were stained with GMM-loaded CD1B tetramer, viability dye and anti-CD3, then sorted. The CD1B tetramers carried C32 glucose monomycolate purified from Rhodococcus equi. CD14-expressing monocytes were removed from PBMC before cryopreservation and sorting. The chain combines TRBV7-6 with TRBJ2-1; 7 nucleotides match TRBD1. The sequence was obtained from an adult woman with latent tuberculosis. The sequenced sample consisted of CD1b-GMM tetramer-negative cells sorted from PBMCs. The CDR3 nucleotides are TGTGCCAGCAGCTTAGTTGGACAGGCCCATGAGCAGTTCTTC. Translating it yields CASSLVGQAHEQFF. Full variable domain (outside the CDR3, taken from reference TRBV7-6 and TRBJ2-1): GAGVSQSPRYKVTKRGQDVALRCDPISGHVSLYWYRQALGQGPEFLTYFNYEAQQDKSGLPNDRFSAERPEGSISTLTIQRTEQRDSAMYRCASSLVGQAHEQFFGPGTRLTVL.